This note documents a single T cell receptor beta chain sequence. This entry belongs to a study of blood T cell repertoires in COVID-19. Study at large: The study drew acute and convalescent COVID-19 samples from the United States, Italy and Spain. T cells, B-cell-depleted T cells, or PBMCs provided the cDNA or gDNA that served as material.

TCRdb's table, derived via immunoSEQ multiplex PCR, lists solely in-frame clones and lacks some. Here the sample spans about 200,000 clones, around nine tenths being singletons. CDR3 length: 13 amino acids. V lost 6 bases, J lost 3 bases, and 11 bases lay in between. Germline lookup yields CDR1 SNHLY and CDR2 FYNNEI. The chain has TRBV2 and TRBJ1-2, with D maybe TRBD1 (6 bases). The source of this sequence is a man aged 18 to 29 with active or convalescent COVID-19. The sample taken for sequencing was peripheral blood. CDR3 in DNA: TGTGCCAGCAGCGAGGGGGTGGACTATGGCTACACCTTC. Residues: CASSEGVDYGYTF.